This entry describes one TCR beta chain. This CDR3 contains 14 residues. V was pared by 1 base and J by 7 bases, with 3 bases of the junction left unmatched. Germline V lookup: CDR1 SNHLY, CDR2 FYNNEI. This specimen comes from a study of blood T cell repertoires in COVID-19. About the research overall: COVID-19 samples, acute and convalescent, were from the United States, Italy and Spain.

As processed by the authors: Cell counts per sample came from amplifying reference gene primers. Repertoires were generated with immunoSEQ multiplex PCR, while TCRdb's copy carries only in-frame clones and drops some. V, J and clone size are those of that table, while D and trimming were read from the DNA. The table has 90,000 to 130,000 clones, around 82% seen once. This chain uses TRBV2 with TRBJ2-2, with 7 bases that match TRBD1. The clonotype comes from a woman aged 55-70 years with acute or convalescent COVID-19. Sequencing was performed on peripheral blood. CDR3 region: CASSEEGAGGELFF. The CDR3 region has the DNA TGTGCCAGCAGTGAAGAGGGGGCCGGCGGGGAGCTGTTTTTT.